This T cell receptor (beta chain) comes out of a study of T cell responses to AZD1222 COVID-19 vaccine. Overall study findings and caveats: Targeting of unmutated variant regions was reportedly seen in nearly half of spike-specific TCRs.

With respect to this clone: Its target is not known.

Assay used: immunoSEQ multiplex PCR; TCRdb lists only in-frame clones, some missing. The table records roughly 100,000 clones, 88% of them present only once. Germline CDR1 LGHDT, CDR2 YNNKEL (reference sequence). The ends were cut back, 4 bases at V and 5 bases at J, with 17 bases in the middle. The CDR3 has 15 residues. This TCR came from an adult in good health. The chain is built from TRBV3-1 (or the pseudogene TRBV3-2) and TRBJ1-2; D possibly corresponds to TRBD1 (5 bases). The material sequenced was peripheral blood, taken on day 0 of AZD1222 vaccination. CDR3 loop: CASSPWGGREYGYTF. CDR3 in DNA: TGTGCCAGCAGCCCCTGGGGGGGTAGGGAGTATGGCTACACCTTC.